This entry lists 20 T cell receptor beta chains sequenced from one sample in a study of Graves' ophthalmopathy and Graves' hyperthyroidism. Amplification of TCR beta CDR3 regions used RNA transcripts. RT-PCR was first run with HTBI primers, then multiplex PCR in a second round. TCRdb re-called the multiplex PCR reads through MiXCR, storing one row per CDR3 protein. The sample holds over 450,000 distinct CDR3 sequences; over 13% are singletons and the top ten take over 8%. The sequenced sample was blood. The receptors derive from a woman in her twenties or thirties with Graves' ophthalmopathy.

In this sample, this clonotype turned up many times. This chain connects TRBV28 to TRBJ2-5; 8 nucleotides agree with TRBD1. This CDR3 is built from 13 residues. V was clipped by 6 bases and J by 7 bases; unmatched bases: 7. Germline CDR1 is MDHEN and CDR2 is SYDVKM. This chain's CDR3 is CASRTDREVTQYF. In nucleotides, the CDR3 is TGTGCCAGCAGAACGGACAGGGAGGTGACCCAGTACTTC.

This clonotype has ten or more counts. The chain links TRBV6-5 to TRBJ2-5; D uncertain. CDR3 length equals 15 residues. V dropped 0 bases and J dropped 5 bases, with 13 bases sitting between them. Germline V lookup: CDR1 MNHEY, CDR2 SVGAGI. The DNA of the CDR3 is TGTGCCAGCAGTTACTCCACGGACCGTGGCGAGACCCAGTACTTC. It encodes CASSYSTDRGETQYF.

This clonotype was seen many times. This chain joins TRBV12-3 or TRBV12-4 and TRBJ2-5, with D possibly called TRBD1 or TRBD2 (6 bases each). Trimming took 2 bases from V and 4 from J, leaving 11 bases between them. The CDR3 length is 14 residues. CDR3 protein: CASSLSGAGETQYF. The CDR3 DNA follows: TGTGCCAGCAGTTTATCGGGGGCAGGAGAGACCCAGTACTTC.

This clonotype was found many times. The gene calls are TRBV6-2 or TRBV6-3 and TRBJ1-5; a weak D match, TRBD1 (5 bases). V lost 4 bases, J lost 1 base, and 11 bases lay in between. The CDR3 is 15 residues long. In germline, CDR1 is MNHEY, CDR2 SVGEGT. The CDR3 loop reads CASSSGEISNQPQHF. The CDR3 DNA reads TGTGCCAGCAGTTCGGGGGAGATAAGCAATCAGCCCCAGCATTTT.

This clonotype was seen once. A read error may explain this, as a much larger clone is one base away. The CDR3 does not end in the conserved phenylalanine or tryptophan, so this is likely a read error. This chain joins TRBV12-3 or TRBV12-4 and TRBJ1-5; D gene ambiguous. Deletions cut 6 bases from V and 4 bases from J, with 10 bases between. CDR3 size: 13 residues. The CDR3 reads CASRGGKNQPQHS. DNA for the CDR3: TGTGCCAGCAGAGGAGGGAAAAATCAGCCCCAGCATTCT.

This clonotype was recorded many times. This chain uses TRBV20-1 with TRBJ2-7; TRBD2 agrees at 12 bases. The CDR3 has 15 amino acids. The V and J ends lost 6 bases and 3 bases, in that order; junction bases with no gene match: 9. The germline V gene has CDR1 DFQATT and CDR2 SNEGSKA (reference sequence). For the CDR3, the DNA is TGCAGTGCCCTACTGACTAGCGGGAGATACTACGAGCAGTACTTC. It specifies CSALLTSGRYYEQYF.

As regards this clonotype: This may come from a read error, since a much larger clone is one base off. No conserved phenylalanine or tryptophan is present at the end of the CDR3, so a read error is the likely explanation. This chain connects TRBV11-2 to TRBJ1-2, with D possibly TRBD1 on 5 matching bases. CDR1 is SGHAT, CDR2 FQNNGV, per germline. The germline V and J ends were trimmed by 1 base and 5 bases, with 14 bases remaining between them. The CDR3 totals 15 residues. The CDR3 region has the DNA TGTGCCAGCAGCTTAGGAACAGGATTGCAGTATGGCTACACCGTC. Translation: CASSLGTGLQYGYTV.

This clonotype was recorded at least ten times. The chain recombines TRBV20-1 with TRBJ2-5, with a tentative D call TRBD2 (5 bases). There are 14 residues in the CDR3. Trimming pared 6 bases from V and 2 bases from J, leaving 16 bases between. In germline, CDR1 is DFQATT, CDR2 SNEGSKA (reference sequence). The CDR3 region has the DNA TGCAGTGCGACCCTCCGGACGGGACAAGAGACCCAGTACTTC. Translation gives CSATLRTGQETQYF.

This clonotype has only a few counts. The chain recombines TRBV11-1 with TRBJ2-7, with 8 bases fitting TRBD2. The CDR3 is 14 residues long. Germline lookup yields CDR1 SGHAT and CDR2 FQDESV (reference sequence). The CDR3 spells CSISLVSLAGEQYF. DNA of the CDR3: TGTTCCATCAGCTTAGTTTCTCTAGCGGGCGAGCAGTACTTC.

This clonotype was seen a handful of times. This chain uses TRBV5-5 with TRBJ2-7; 7 bases line up with TRBD2. This CDR3 spans 15 amino acids. J gave up 7 bases and V 3 bases, and 13 bases lay outside the gene matches. Germline CDR1 is SGHKS and CDR2 is YYEKEE (reference sequence). The CDR3 loop reads CASSSPTSLRLEQYF. The CDR3 nucleotides read TGTGCCAGCAGCTCCCCGACTAGCCTCCGCCTTGAGCAGTACTTC. The entire variable domain, with the rest obtained from reference TRBV5-5 and TRBJ2-7, is as follows: DAGVTQSPTHLIKTRGQQVTLRCSPISGHKSVSWYQQVLGQGPQFIFQYYEKEERGRGNFPDRFSARQFPNYSSELNVNALLLGDSALYLCASSSPTSLRLEQYFGPGTRLTVT.

At least ten counts were recorded for this clonotype. The V call is TRBV6-5, the J call TRBJ1-1; D is possibly TRBD1 (5 bases). CDR1 is MNHEY, CDR2 SVGAGI, per germline. The V gene lost 2 bases and the J gene lost 2 bases, with 15 bases spanning the gap. This CDR3 is built from 16 residues. CDR3 in amino acids: CASSYTRQNHNTEAFF. DNA of the CDR3: TGTGCCAGCAGTTACACCCGACAGAACCACAACACTGAAGCTTTCTTT.

At least ten counts were recorded for this clonotype. V usage is TRBV6-1 and J usage is TRBJ1-5, with TRBD1 as a possible D gene (6 bases). The V and J ends lost 0 bases and 5 bases respectively, with 17 bases between them. The CDR3 runs to 17 residues. Germline loops: CDR1 MNHNS, CDR2 SASEGT. The CDR3 loop reads CASSEAIPGQKYQPQHF. The CDR3 region has the DNA TGTGCCAGCAGTGAAGCTATTCCGGGACAAAAATATCAGCCCCAGCATTTT.

The chain is built from TRBV20-1 and TRBJ1-6; the D gene is possibly TRBD1 (5 bases). The length of the CDR3 is 17 residues. CDR1 and CDR2 from the germline V gene are DFQATT and SNEGSKA (reference sequence). With 4 bases removed from V and 7 bases from J, the gap between germline ends came to 23 bases. CDR3 sequence (DNA): TGCAGTGCTATTCGAGAGCCGAAGGGGCTTGGGAATTCACCCCTCCACTTT. Protein product: CSAIREPKGLGNSPLHF.

This clonotype has a count of ten or more. The V gene is TRBV19, the J gene TRBJ1-5; weak D call: TRBD1 (6 bases). The ends were cut back, 5 bases at V and 7 bases at J, with 15 bases in the middle. This CDR3 spans 14 amino acids. The V gene's germline CDR1 is LNHDA and CDR2 SQIVND (reference sequence). CDR3: CASSSDRTWQPQHF. The CDR3 DNA reads TGTGCCAGTAGTTCTGACAGGACATGGCAGCCCCAGCATTTT.

This clonotype showed up many times. This chain joins TRBV24-1 and TRBJ1-2; 9 bases match TRBD1. Unmatched junction bases numbered 11, after V lost 3 bases and J lost 7 bases. Germline CDR1 is KGHDR and CDR2 is SFDVKD. The CDR3 is 16 amino acids. CDR3 residues: CATSDRTPGQGGGYTF. CDR3 DNA sequence: TGTGCCACCAGTGATCGGACCCCGGGACAGGGAGGTGGCTACACCTTC.

This clonotype was detected many times. V and J are TRBV12-3 or TRBV12-4 and TRBJ2-7, with 8 bases identical to TRBD1. The CDR3 totals 15 residues. J was trimmed by 2 bases and V by 6 bases; bases with no gene match: 9. The CDR3 reads CASRLGQEATYEQYF. The DNA of the CDR3 is TGTGCCAGCAGGCTGGGACAGGAGGCTACCTACGAGCAGTACTTC.

In its sample, this clonotype was seen many times. The rearrangement links TRBV28 to TRBJ1-1; D unresolved. This CDR3 region has 12 residues. Germline-derived CDR1 and CDR2 are MDHEN and SYDVKM. V was cut by 6 bases and J by 5 bases, with 10 bases left in between. The CDR3, as DNA: TGTGCCAGCAGCACGCATGGAACTGAAGCTTTCTTT. Protein product: CASSTHGTEAFF.

This clonotype was detected many times. The rearrangement uses TRBV27 and TRBJ2-7; D possibly corresponds to TRBD1 (6 bases). Germline assignment: CDR1 MNHEY and CDR2 SMNVEV (reference sequence). The CDR3 runs to 12 residues. The V end lost 6 bases, the J end lost 5 bases, and 11 bases lay between the germline ends. CDR3 DNA sequence: TGTGCCAGCAGGGGGGCGGCCCACGAGCAGTACTTC. Protein product: CASRGAAHEQYF.

In this sample, this clonotype turned up many times. This chain links TRBV11-1 with TRBJ1-3; possibly TRBD1 for D (6 bases). The CDR3 spans 16 residues. Deletions cut 1 base from V and 2 bases from J, with 12 bases between. In germline, CDR1 is SGHAT, CDR2 FQDESV (reference sequence). The CDR3 here is CASSLVRTDAGNTIYF. CDR3 DNA: TGTGCCAGCAGCTTAGTTCGGACAGACGCTGGAAACACCATATATTTT.

This clonotype was observed many times. This chain joins TRBV27 and TRBJ1-1, with D perhaps TRBD1 (5 bases). The ends were cut back, 6 bases at V and 5 bases at J, with 16 bases in the middle. The CDR3 is 14 residues long. CDR1 is MNHEY and CDR2 is SMNVEV in the germline V gene (reference sequence). The CDR3 sequence: CASSRTGGLTEAFF. The DNA of the CDR3 is TGTGCCAGCAGCCGTACAGGTGGATTGACTGAAGCTTTCTTT.